Listed here is a single TCR beta chain. The antigen is not known. The V and J ends lost 5 bases and 0 bases, in that order; junction bases with no gene match: 4. This CDR3 is 15 amino acids long. Together with a sample-barcoded 5' primer, a J-beta primer mix was included in a second PCR lasting roughly 6 to 12 cycles. Template switching added a 12-random-nucleotide identifier to every cDNA molecule. TCRdb processed the 5' RACE reads anew with MiXCR; each CDR3 protein has one entry. This sample has 650,000 to 1,000,000 distinct CDR3 sequences, with 36% found just once. This entry comes from a study of blood T cells in healthy people across ages. Findings and caveats of the study: A strong correlation was found between TCR beta diversity and the percentage of naive T cells.

The sample was blood. V and J are TRBV12-3 or TRBV12-4 and TRBJ2-5; 9 positions match TRBD1. This TCR was recovered from a man aged 18 to 29 in good health. The CDR3 nucleotides read TGTGCCAGCAGTGGGGGACAGGGTTACCAAGAGACCCAGTACTTC. Protein product: CASSGGQGYQETQYF.